The present TCR beta chain was sequenced within a study of glioma-infiltrating T cells. This clonotype was recorded at least ten times. Its antigen is undetermined. Using RNA template, CDR3s of TCR alpha and beta were amplified with iRepertoire arm-PCR. Each CDR3 protein is one row after TCRdb ran MiXCR on the multiplex PCR reads. In the table there are more than 350,000 distinct CDR3 sequences, roughly two fifths of which are singletons. Study-level findings and limits: Tissue-blood divergence was below expectation in non-neoplastic patients, above in gliomas. CDR3 overlap between tissue and blood was very small.

CDR1 is SNHLY and CDR2 is FYNNEI in the germline V gene. CDR3 length: 11 residues. V was cut by 7 bases and J by 0 bases, with 3 bases left in between. The receptor comes from a human donor with low-grade glioma or glioblastoma, undergoing nonglioma brain surgery, or in good health (not recorded which). Source material: glioma tissue, nonneoplastic brain tissue, or PBMCs (not recorded which). The rearrangement links TRBV2 to TRBJ2-5; D is unclear. The CDR3 region is CASKYQETQYF. Here the CDR3 DNA reads TGTGCCAGCAAGTACCAAGAGACCCAGTACTTC.